This entry lists 16 T cell receptor beta chains sequenced from one sample in a study of T cells in Graves' hyperthyroidism and ophthalmopathy (dated by TCRdb to the late 2010s). The library was produced with multiplex PCR. The instrument was an Illumina HiSeq 2000. The TCR beta CDR3 regions were amplified from RNA transcripts. The TCR CDR3 was subjected to a first round of RT-PCR using the HTBI primer set and the Qiagen OneStep RT-PCR kit. TCRdb reworked the public reads: Q25 trimming with fastp, MiXCR clone assembly, productive beta chains retained. Rows with a matching CDR3 protein are joined into one entry that keeps the most common DNA and genes. In this sample the table shows fewer than 300,000 distinct CDR3 sequences, about 25% of which occur a single time. The ten largest account for more than 25% of the sample. The sample was blood. These receptors were taken from a middle-aged man with Graves' hyperthyroidism that later progressed to Graves' ophthalmopathy.

This clonotype was counted at least ten times. V and J are TRBV27 and TRBJ2-2; the D gene is possibly TRBD1 (5 bases). The CDR3 runs to 17 residues. V lost 6 bases, J lost 5 bases, and 22 bases lay in between. Germline V lookup: CDR1 MNHEY, CDR2 SMNVEV (reference sequence). Here the CDR3 reads CASSKEHFPKGTGELFF. The CDR3 DNA is TGTGCCAGCAGCAAAGAGCACTTTCCTAAGGGGACCGGGGAGCTGTTTTTT.

This clonotype was recorded at least ten times. The rearrangement links TRBV5-1 to TRBJ2-6; D might be TRBD1 or TRBD2, each matching 7 bases. CDR1 and CDR2 (germline): SGHRS, YFSETQ. The CDR3 spans 16 residues. V lost 4 bases, J lost 2 bases, and 13 bases lay in between. The DNA of the CDR3 is TGCGCCAGCAGCCTGGGGGGGACAGCTGGGGCCAACGTCCTGACTTTC. It translates to CASSLGGTAGANVLTF.

This chain connects TRBV28 to TRBJ2-7; a weak D match, TRBD2 (5 bases). CDR3 length equals 14 residues. Deletions cut 3 bases from V and 3 bases from J, with 12 bases between. Germline V lookup: CDR1 MDHEN, CDR2 SYDVKM. The CDR3 DNA sequence: TGTGCCAGCAGTTTGCCCGTCGGGGACTACGAGCAGTACTTC. Translation: CASSLPVGDYEQYF.

This clonotype has a count of ten or more. One end of the junction fails to match germline, which may point to a read error. The chain uses TRBV12-3 or TRBV12-4 and TRBJ1-2; TRBD1 aligns across 10 bases. The CDR3 length is 12 residues. Here the CDR3 reads CASREGGTGDYF. In nucleotides, the CDR3 is TGTGCCAGCAGAGAGGGAGGGACAGGGGATTACTTC.

V is TRBV4-1 and J is TRBJ2-2, with D perhaps matching TRBD1 (6 bases). V gave up 0 bases and J gave up 4 bases, with 9 bases separating them. Germline-derived CDR1 and CDR2 are MGHRA and YSYEKL. The CDR3 totals 15 residues. CDR3 in amino acids: CASSQEPRGTGELFF. The CDR3 nucleotides read TGCGCCAGCAGCCAAGAACCCAGGGGCACCGGGGAGCTGTTTTTT.

This chain uses TRBV11-2 with TRBJ1-1; 7 nucleotides align to TRBD1. J was trimmed by 2 bases and V by 5 bases; bases with no gene match: 5. CDR3 length: 14 residues. CDR1 SGHAT and CDR2 FQNNGV come from the germline V gene. CDR3 sequence: CASSIGQENTEAFF. In DNA form, the CDR3 reads TGTGCCAGCAGCATTGGACAGGAAAACACTGAAGCTTTCTTT.

A word on this clonotype: No conserved phenylalanine or tryptophan is present at the end of the CDR3, so a read error is the likely explanation. This chain uses TRBV28 with TRBJ2-7; 14 bases map to TRBD2. Germline V gene lookup returns CDR1 MDHEN and CDR2 SYDVKM. After removal of 4 bases from V and 3 bases from J, the junction contained 5 bases not matched to a gene. The CDR3 covers 16 residues. The CDR3 sequence is CASSYRLAGGIYEQYL. The CDR3 DNA follows: TGTGCCAGCAGTTACCGACTAGCGGGAGGGATCTACGAGCAGTACCTC.

Ten or more counts support this clonotype. The rearrangement joins TRBV12-3 or TRBV12-4 to TRBJ2-7, with D possibly TRBD1 on 5 matching bases. The CDR3 extends over 14 amino acids. Trimming removed 5 bases at V and 1 base at J, with 12 bases between. This chain's CDR3 is CASSPRQPSYEQYF. The CDR3 nucleotides are TGTGCCAGCAGTCCGCGACAGCCTTCCTACGAGCAGTACTTC.

With regard to this clonotype: A clone one base away is much larger, so this may be a read error. No conserved phenylalanine or tryptophan ends this CDR3, so it is likely a read error. V gene TRBV20-1 combines with J gene TRBJ2-7, with 7 bases matching TRBD1. This CDR3 is built from 13 residues. Germline lookup yields CDR1 DFQATT and CDR2 SNEGSKA (reference sequence). V dropped 2 bases and J dropped 4; count of bases not matched to a gene: 5. CDR3 sequence reads: CSARSRGQYEQYL. As DNA, the CDR3 is TGCAGTGCTAGATCGAGGGGGCAGTACGAGCAGTACCTC.

This clonotype was seen a few times. In DNA, the CDR3 is TGTGCCAGCAGTGACCACGGGACAGGAGTTTCCTACGAGCAGTACTTC. It yields the protein CASSDHGTGVSYEQYF. This sequence joins TRBV6-2 or TRBV6-3 and TRBJ2-7; 8 bases map to TRBD1. This CDR3 has 16 amino acids. J lost 1 base, V lost 5 bases, and 10 bases had no gene match. Looked up from germline, CDR1 is MNHEY and CDR2 is SVGEGT.

At least ten counts were recorded for this clonotype. The rearrangement uses TRBV5-5 and TRBJ2-4; no firm D call. Germline lookup yields CDR1 SGHKS and CDR2 YYEKEE (reference sequence). Trimming removed 4 bases from V and 1 base from J, with 6 bases in between. The CDR3 is 13 amino acids. The CDR3 sequence: CASSEHAKNIQYF. CDR3 in DNA: TGTGCCAGCAGCGAGCATGCCAAAAACATTCAGTACTTC.

This clonotype was counted ten times or more. The chain uses TRBV20-1 and TRBJ2-7; 9 bases line up with TRBD2. The length of the CDR3 is 13 residues. J gave up 2 bases and V 4 bases, and 3 bases lay outside the gene matches. CDR1 and CDR2 from the germline V gene are DFQATT and SNEGSKA (reference sequence). The CDR3 nucleotides are TGCAGTGCTACTAGCGGGATCACCTACGAGCAGTACTTC. Protein: CSATSGITYEQYF.

Many counts were recorded for this clonotype. The gene calls are TRBV27 and TRBJ1-1; unclear D gene. Germline assignment: CDR1 MNHEY and CDR2 SMNVEV (reference sequence). The CDR3 has 14 residues. The V and J ends lost 2 bases and 1 base respectively, with 8 bases between them. In nucleotides, the CDR3 is TGTGCCAGCAGTTTAGCTGTGGCGAACACTGAAGCTTTCTTT. Amino acid sequence: CASSLAVANTEAFF.

The rearrangement links TRBV6-2 or TRBV6-3 to TRBJ2-7; D is tentatively TRBD1 or TRBD2 (5 bases each). CDR1 is MNHEY and CDR2 is SVGEGT in the germline V gene. V gave up 7 bases and J gave up 3 bases, with 13 bases separating them. The CDR3 has 13 amino acids. In DNA form, the CDR3 reads TGTGCCAGCACGTGGGGGTTCCTCTACGAGCAGTACTTC. As protein: CASTWGFLYEQYF.

The gene calls are TRBV12-3 or TRBV12-4 and TRBJ2-5; 10 positions agree with TRBD2. The CDR3 has 19 residues. The V gene end was trimmed by 3 bases and the J gene end by 5 bases; junction bases not matched to a gene: 18. The CDR3 DNA reads TGTGCCAGCAGTTTGAGCTACGGTGGAGCGGGAGGGCCTCGGGAGACCCAGTACTTC. This translates into CASSLSYGGAGGPRETQYF.

This clonotype was seen ten or more times. The genes are TRBV2 and TRBJ2-7; D remains unclear. With 6 bases removed from V and 0 bases from J, the gap between germline ends came to 12 bases. Germline V gives CDR1 SNHLY, CDR2 FYNNEI. The CDR3 is 14 residues long. The CDR3: CASSPVAGSYEQYF. The CDR3 nucleotides are TGTGCCAGCAGCCCGGTAGCAGGCTCCTACGAGCAGTACTTC.